These T cell receptor beta chains were read from a single sample in a study of blood T cell repertoires in COVID-19. Produced via immunoSEQ multiplex PCR; TCRdb's table is partial and in-frame only. The data show approximately 200,000 clones, about four fifths seen once. Sequenced input: peripheral blood. The receptors originated from a woman under 40 who had recovered from COVID-19. Both conserved end residues are part of each CDR3. The D gene is left open where the match is weak. Expanded clones get a size class; other rows say once, few or many, or leave the size out.

J | V | length | D | size | CDR3 | DNA
TRBJ2-7 | TRBV29-1 | 13 | NA | NA | CSVGRLIGYEQYF | TGCAGCGTTGGGAGACTAATCGGCTACGAGCAGTACTTC
TRBJ1-2 | TRBV4-2 | 13 | NA | NA | CASTLGGADGYTF | TGTGCCAGCACCCTGGGAGGGGCTGATGGCTACACCTTC
TRBJ2-7 | TRBV24-1 | 14 | NA | NA | CATSVGGAPYEQYF | TGTGCCACCAGTGTTGGCGGGGCCCCCTACGAGCAGTACTTC
TRBJ2-3 | TRBV30 | 15 | NA | once | CALGVEGVGTDTQYF | TGTGCCTTGGGAGTAGAGGGAGTTGGCACAGATACGCAGTATTTT
TRBJ1-6 | TRBV7-3 | 14 | NA | NA | CASSLTGVGSPLHF | TGTGCCAGCAGCTTAACCGGGGTTGGATCACCCCTCCACTTT
TRBJ2-1 | TRBV11-2 | 19 | NA | NA | CASSLEGDLGLQTYNEQFF | TGTGCCAGCAGCTTAGAGGGGGATTTGGGACTTCAAACCTACAATGAGCAGTTCTTC
TRBJ2-5 | TRBV9 | 15 | TRBD1 | NA | CASTQSTGDWETQYF | TGTGCCAGCACCCAATCGACAGGGGATTGGGAGACCCAGTACTTC
TRBJ2-1 | TRBV19 | 16 | TRBD2 | few | CASIVGGLAGSNEQFF | TGTGCCAGCATTGTGGGGGGACTAGCGGGATCGAATGAGCAGTTCTTC
TRBJ2-5 | TRBV24-1 | 12 | TRBD1 | NA | CATRDRVGTQYF | TGTGCCACCAGGGACAGGGTGGGGACCCAGTACTTC
TRBJ2-7 | TRBV3-1/TRBV3-2 | 15 | TRBD2 | NA | CASSQAGTSGNEQYF | TGTGCCAGCAGCCAAGCCGGGACTAGCGGGAACGAGCAGTACTTC
TRBJ2-7 | TRBV6-6 | 13 | NA | NA | CASSYGLTYEQYF | TGTGCCAGCAGTTACGGCCTGACCTACGAGCAGTACTTC
TRBJ2-7 | TRBV27 | 14 | TRBD1 | few | CASSPAGTGVEQYF | TGTGCCAGCAGCCCGGCCGGGACAGGGGTCGAGCAGTACTTC
TRBJ1-5 | TRBV5-6 | 15 | NA | few | CASSLNPGGNQPQHF | TGTGCCAGCAGCTTGAACCCAGGGGGCAATCAGCCCCAGCATTTT
TRBJ2-1 | TRBV19 | 19 | TRBD1 | NA | CASSSREAQGDTWGNEQFF | TGTGCCAGTAGTTCCCGCGAGGCCCAGGGGGACACATGGGGCAATGAGCAGTTCTTC
TRBJ2-7 | TRBV27 | 13 | NA | NA | CASSPYGDYEQYF | TGTGCCAGCAGTCCCTACGGAGACTACGAGCAGTACTTC
TRBJ1-2 | TRBV6-5 | 13 | NA | NA | CASSSQKSYGYTF | TGTGCCAGCAGTTCACAGAAGTCCTATGGCTACACCTTC
TRBJ2-3 | TRBV2 | 15 | TRBD2 | NA | CASSGGAGNTDTQYF | TGTGCCAGCAGTGGGGGAGCGGGAAACACAGATACGCAGTATTTT
TRBJ1-4 | TRBV14 | 16 | NA | NA | CASSLREGGLNEKLFF | TGTGCCAGCAGCCTCAGGGAGGGAGGACTGAATGAAAAACTGTTTTTT
TRBJ1-1 | TRBV19 | 13 | NA | few | CASSTQGNTEAFF | TGTGCCAGTAGTACTCAGGGGAACACTGAAGCTTTCTTT
TRBJ2-1 | TRBV18 | 14 | TRBD2 | NA | CASSPLLAGNEQFF | TGTGCCAGCTCACCGTTACTAGCGGGCAATGAGCAGTTCTTC
TRBJ1-6 | TRBV5-1 | 15 | TRBD1 | NA | CASSLTGTGRSPLHF | TGCGCCAGCAGCTTAACCGGGACAGGGCGGTCACCCCTCCACTTT
TRBJ2-3 | TRBV7-3 | 15 | TRBD2 | NA | CASSSPGLATDTQYF | TGTGCCAGCTCCTCACCTGGACTAGCGACAGATACGCAGTATTTT
TRBJ2-6 | TRBV7-9 | 15 | NA | many | CASTLAVSGANVLTF | TGTGCCAGCACCCTCGCGGTCTCTGGGGCCAACGTCCTGACTTTC
TRBJ1-3 | TRBV18 | 14 | NA | many | CASSVGGFGNTIYF | TGTGCCAGCTCCGTCGGGGGGTTCGGAAACACCATATATTTT
TRBJ1-4 | TRBV28 | 16 | TRBD1 | NA | CASIPTGVRTNEKLFF | TGTGCCAGCATCCCAACAGGGGTTAGGACTAATGAAAAACTGTTTTTT
TRBJ2-3 | TRBV2 | 16 | NA | NA | CASSVRRVGGTDTQYF | TGTGCCAGCAGTGTAAGGCGGGTCGGGGGCACAGATACGCAGTATTTT
TRBJ1-1 | TRBV5-6 | 14 | NA | once | CASSLAGMNTEAFF | TGTGCCAGCAGCTTGGCAGGCATGAACACTGAAGCTTTCTTT
TRBJ1-2 | TRBV24-1 | 15 | TRBD1 | NA | CATSDSGTGGIGYTF | TGTGCCACCAGTGACTCCGGGACAGGGGGTATCGGCTACACCTTC
TRBJ2-1 | TRBV3-1/TRBV3-2 | 13 | NA | NA | CASSLLTSSRQFF | TGTGCCAGCAGCCTCCTGACCTCTAGTCGCCAGTTCTTC
TRBJ2-7 | TRBV4-2 | 14 | TRBD1 | once | CASSLTNTGTGAYF | TGTGCCAGCAGCCTTACCAATACCGGGACAGGGGCGTACTTC
TRBJ1-5 | TRBV5-1 | 15 | TRBD1 | NA | CASSSEKTGDQPQHF | TGCGCCAGCAGCTCGGAAAAAACAGGGGATCAGCCCCAGCATTTT
TRBJ2-3 | TRBV27 | 17 | NA | NA | CASSYQPGLPDTDTQYF | TGTGCCAGCAGCTACCAACCGGGACTCCCCGACACAGATACGCAGTATTTT
TRBJ1-3 | TRBV10-3 | 14 | NA | NA | CAIGSLRSGNTIYF | TGTGCCATCGGGAGCCTCCGCTCTGGAAACACCATATATTTT
TRBJ1-5 | TRBV7-8 | 15 | NA | few | CASSLGRGGNQPQHF | TGTGCCAGCAGCTTAGGCAGGGGTGGCAATCAGCCCCAGCATTTT
TRBJ2-1 | TRBV2 | 12 | TRBD1 | NA | CASNDRGSEQFF | TGTGCCAGCAACGACAGGGGAAGTGAGCAGTTCTTC
TRBJ2-7 | TRBV4-1 | 16 | TRBD2 | NA | CASSQAGSGRSYEQYF | TGCGCCAGCAGCCAAGCAGGTTCCGGGAGGAGCTACGAGCAGTACTTC
TRBJ2-4 | TRBV28 | 19 | TRBD1 | NA | CASRNGGGQGTLAKNIQYF | TGTGCCAGCAGAAACGGGGGGGGACAGGGGACTTTAGCCAAAAACATTCAGTACTTC
TRBJ1-4 | TRBV9 | 15 | TRBD1 | NA | CASSVAGTGNEKLFF | TGTGCCAGCAGCGTGGCCGGGACAGGGAATGAAAAACTGTTTTTT
TRBJ2-7 | TRBV30 | 15 | TRBD1 | NA | CAWSVRAGGSYEQYF | TGTGCCTGGAGTGTACGGGCAGGGGGCTCCTACGAGCAGTACTTC
TRBJ2-3 | TRBV3-1/TRBV3-2 | 12 | NA | NA | CASSQGPYTQYF | TGTGCCAGCAGCCAAGGTCCGTATACGCAGTATTTT
TRBJ1-2 | TRBV5-1 | 14 | NA | NA | CASSPVSGNYGYTF | TGCGCCAGCAGCCCTGTGTCGGGGAACTATGGCTACACCTTC
TRBJ2-6 | TRBV6-6 | 15 | NA | NA | CASSSEGSGANVLTF | TGTGCCAGCAGTTCCGAGGGATCTGGGGCCAACGTCCTGACTTTC
TRBJ2-1 | TRBV25-1 | 15 | TRBD2 | NA | CASSSGGGSYNEQFF | TGTGCCAGCAGCTCTGGGGGGGGGTCCTACAATGAGCAGTTCTTC
TRBJ1-1 | TRBV6-1 | 16 | NA | NA | CASSEEYGREIIRAFF | TGTGCCAGCAGTGAAGAGTACGGCAGGGAAATTATTCGAGCTTTCTTT
TRBJ1-2 | TRBV25-1 | 11 | NA | NA | CASIGGQGYTF | TGTGCCAGCATAGGGGGTCAAGGCTACACCTTC
TRBJ2-3 | TRBV9 | 15 | TRBD2 | NA | CASSSRGLDTDTQYF | TGTGCCAGCAGCTCAAGGGGACTAGATACAGATACGCAGTATTTT
TRBJ1-1 | TRBV5-1 | 13 | NA | once | CASSLAGQTEAFF | TGCGCCAGCAGCTTGGCAGGCCAGACTGAAGCTTTCTTT
TRBJ2-3 | TRBV29-1 | 12 | NA | NA | CSVEDQVVLPYF | TGCAGCGTTGAAGATCAGGTAGTCCTCCCGTATTTT
TRBJ1-1 | TRBV27 | 16 | NA | few | CASSSIAGAWVTEAFF | TGTGCCAGCAGTTCGATAGCGGGGGCGTGGGTCACTGAAGCTTTCTTT
TRBJ1-6 | TRBV9 | 16 | NA | NA | CASSGLRGSYNSPLHF | TGTGCCAGCAGCGGTCTGAGGGGGTCCTATAATTCACCCCTCCACTTT
TRBJ2-2 | TRBV7-3 | 16 | TRBD1 | NA | CASTPGGQGNTGELFF | TGTGCCAGCACCCCGGGGGGACAGGGGAACACCGGGGAGCTGTTTTTT